This T cell receptor (beta chain) was sequenced during a study of T cells after yellow fever vaccination (dated by TCRdb to the late 2010s). For the study in its entirety: The SMART-Seq v4 Ultra Low Input RNA kit was used to prepare libraries from fractions with low cell numbers. Bulk TCR alpha and beta repertoires were sequenced longitudinally to track T-cell clones before and after primary and booster YFV17D yellow fever vaccination. Two healthy male donors made up the cohort, one aged 18 to 29 years and the other aged 30 to 40 years. Blood samples were taken at several timepoints before and after primary and secondary immunization, and bulk PBMC replicates and cell subsets were isolated.

Taken from the germline V gene, the CDR1 and CDR2 loops are MRHNA and SNTAGT. The junction shows trimming of 11 bases on V and 6 bases on J, plus 10 bases between the germline ends. Taken from cysteine to phenylalanine, the CDR3 has 10 residues. The DNA shown is the 30-base CDR3, in frame from base 1. The table lists this clonotype with a few counts. There is no known antigen for this receptor. No much larger clone is present one base from it, and per-base qualities are unavailable. The paper's findings and limits, for the study overall: Because only a couple of donors were included in the study, the extent to which the findings can be generalized is limited. Computational filtering was required because FACS-sorted repertoires could contain abundant contaminating clonotypes from the bulk population. After the booster, most clones that had expanded after primary vaccination were detected again (approximately 95% of CD4 and around nine tenths of CD8), suggesting broad maintenance of memory. A small fraction of clonotypes showed up in both the CD4 and CD8 compartments, probably as a result of convergent recombination. The secondary T-cell response was weaker than the primary response but faster, peaking on day 5 instead of day 15.

The listed sequencing device is Illumina NovaSeq 6000. TCR cDNA was synthesized by 5'RACE template switching, through which a universal primer site and unique molecular identifiers were introduced. Priming of cDNA synthesis was performed from both the TCR alpha and TCR beta constant segments. Libraries were amplified in two PCR steps, with sample barcodes and sequencing adapters added in the second step. Libraries were sequenced on Illumina HiSeq 2500 (2x100 bp) or NovaSeq (2x150 bp). On the authors' methods: MIGEC handled demultiplexing of reads and collapsing into UMI consensus sequences, while MiXCR performed V(D)J alignment. Vaccine-responding clonotypes were identified with edgeR using replicate PBMC samples, with FDR below 0.01 and a log2 fold change above 5 up to day 15 being required. Bulk clonotypes were assigned CD4 or CD8 identity according to which sequenced CD4 or CD8 repertoire held them at higher abundance. TCRdb's own reprocessing of the public reads used fastp at Q25 and MiXCR and kept productive beta chains. Duplicate CDR3 protein sequences are folded into a single record with the most common DNA and genes. The authors' filters were not applied to this entry. The sample yields about 210,000 distinct CDR3 sequences; roughly 3.3% were counted once. The ten largest clonotypes hold less than 3.5% of the sample.

Reading the label with the study, this specimen's treatment or condition is: live attenuated yellow fever vaccine strain. PBMCs were isolated from peripheral blood using a standard Ficoll-Paque protocol. Dynabeads CD4 and CD8 positive selection kits were used to isolate CD4 and CD8 T-cell fractions. TriZol was used to extract RNA from bulk PBMCs, CD4 and CD8 fractions, and dextramer-positive and dextramer-negative fractions. Sequencing was performed on CD4+ T cells sorted from PBMCs, taken 10 days after the yellow fever booster vaccination. Recombination joined TRBV6-4 with TRBJ1-2, with no D gene named confidently. The TCR sequence derives from a man younger than 35 who received the YFV17D yellow fever vaccine. The base sequence is TGTGCCCGGATCCCCAATGGCTACACCTTC. Protein translation: CARIPNGYTF.